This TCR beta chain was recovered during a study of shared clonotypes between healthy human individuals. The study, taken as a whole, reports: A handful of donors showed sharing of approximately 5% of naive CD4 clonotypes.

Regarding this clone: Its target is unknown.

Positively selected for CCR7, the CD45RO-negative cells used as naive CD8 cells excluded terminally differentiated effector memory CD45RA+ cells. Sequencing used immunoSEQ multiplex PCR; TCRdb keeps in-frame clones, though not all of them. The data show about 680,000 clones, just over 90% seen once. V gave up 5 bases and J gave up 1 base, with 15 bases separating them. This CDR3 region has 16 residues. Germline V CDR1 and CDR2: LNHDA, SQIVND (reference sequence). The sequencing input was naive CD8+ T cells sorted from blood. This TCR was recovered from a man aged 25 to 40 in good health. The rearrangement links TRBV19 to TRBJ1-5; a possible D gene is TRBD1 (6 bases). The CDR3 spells CASSRAGVGSNQPQHF. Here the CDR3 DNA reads TGTGCCAGTAGTCGTGCAGGGGTAGGCAGCAATCAGCCCCAGCATTTT.